A selection of T cell receptor beta chains follows, all from one sample in a study of cytomegalovirus exposure and HLA in healthy donors. Some clones are missing from TCRdb's copy, which holds only in-frame ones; the method was immunoSEQ multiplex PCR. This sample has under 200,000 clones, with roughly 77% found just once. The sequenced sample was PBMCs. All receptors derive from a woman aged 45-60 years in good health and CMV-seropositive. Both conserved end residues are part of each CDR3. D genes are given only for firm matches. Clone size is not always given. Where it is, it says once, few, many or a class for expanded clones.

v_call	d_call	j_call	clone_size	cdr3_nt	cdr3_aa
TRBV23-1	.	TRBJ2-7	.	TGCGCCAGCAGTCAACCGGGGATGGCAGGACTCTCCTCCGAGCAGTACTTC	CASSQPGMAGLSSEQYF
TRBV7-3	.	TRBJ2-1	.	TGTGCCAGCACCCCTCGGGGAAACAATGAGCAGTTCTTC	CASTPRGNNEQFF
TRBV7-3	TRBD1	TRBJ1-2	.	TGTGCCAGCAGCTCCGGACAGGACTATGGCTACACCTTC	CASSSGQDYGYTF
TRBV5-6	.	TRBJ2-4	.	TGTGCCAGCAGGGGCAGGGGAGCCAAAAACATTCAGTACTTC	CASRGRGAKNIQYF
TRBV5-6	TRBD1	TRBJ2-7	.	TGTGCCAGCAGCTTGAAGGGGACAGGGAGGGGGGAGCAGTACTTC	CASSLKGTGRGEQYF
TRBV28	TRBD1	TRBJ1-5	few	TGTGCCAGCAGTCTGGGACAGGGTTGGCAGCCCCAGCATTTT	CASSLGQGWQPQHF
TRBV7-9	TRBD1	TRBJ1-1	.	TGTGCCAGCAGCGAAGACGGAGTTGGGACAGCAAGTGAAGCTTTCTTT	CASSEDGVGTASEAFF
TRBV6-6	TRBD1	TRBJ2-5	.	TGTGCCAGCAGGAACAACAGGGGACCAAAGGAGACCCAGTACTTC	CASRNNRGPKETQYF
TRBV19	.	TRBJ2-7	.	TGTGCCAGTAGTTTCGCCGACAGCCCCTACGAGCAGTACTTC	CASSFADSPYEQYF
TRBV7-8	TRBD1	TRBJ2-7	.	TGTGCCAGCAGCTCGTCCGGGACAGGGTACTACGAGCAGTACTTC	CASSSSGTGYYEQYF
TRBV29-1	.	TRBJ2-7	few	TGCAGCGTTGGTCCTACCTCCTACGAGCAGTACTTC	CSVGPTSYEQYF
TRBV9	.	TRBJ1-1	once	TGTGCCAGCAGCGTCGTCTCAGAGGGCACTGAAGCTTTCTTT	CASSVVSEGTEAFF
TRBV4-3	.	TRBJ1-3	.	TGCGCCAGCAGCCAGGGCACAGGGAGCTCTGGAAACACCATATATTTT	CASSQGTGSSGNTIYF
TRBV2	TRBD1	TRBJ2-7	.	TGTGCCAGCAGTGAAAGGGGGCTGGACAGCTCCTACGAGCAGTACTTC	CASSERGLDSSYEQYF
TRBV25-1	TRBD1	TRBJ1-1	.	TGTGCCACCACGGACAGGGATGAAGCTTTCTTT	CATTDRDEAFF
TRBV5-4	.	TRBJ2-4	.	TGTGCCAGCAGCAACAGCCCGGACACTGCAAACATTCAGTACTTC	CASSNSPDTANIQYF
TRBV25-1	TRBD2	TRBJ2-7	.	TGTGCCAGCAGTGACCCAGCGGGAATATACGAGCAGTACTTC	CASSDPAGIYEQYF
TRBV18	.	TRBJ1-5	.	TGTGCCAGCTCACCTTCAGGGCGGGGGGCCAATCAGCCCCAGCATTTT	CASSPSGRGANQPQHF
TRBV15	.	TRBJ2-3	.	TGTGCCACCAGCAGAATAGCGGCTAGCACAGATACGCAGTATTTT	CATSRIAASTDTQYF
TRBV25-1	.	TRBJ1-6	.	TGTGCCAGCACAACAGGCTCCTTTAATTCACCCCTCCACTTT	CASTTGSFNSPLHF
TRBV7-9	.	TRBJ1-4	.	TGTGCCAGCAGCTTAAGCACAGCCGGTGAAAAACTGTTTTTT	CASSLSTAGEKLFF
TRBV2	TRBD2	TRBJ2-1	few	TGTGCCAGCAGTCTTAGCGGGGGTGCGTACAATGAGCAGTTCTTC	CASSLSGGAYNEQFF
TRBV28	TRBD1	TRBJ1-1	.	TGTGCCAGCAGTCCACCGACAGGGATGGGCACTGAAGCTTTCTTT	CASSPPTGMGTEAFF
TRBV5-5	.	TRBJ1-1	few	TGTGCCAGCAGCTTCCGGGGCCTTGAGGGAGGAGCTTTCTTT	CASSFRGLEGGAFF
TRBV5-1	.	TRBJ2-1	.	TGCGCCAGCAGAGGGGGGGGCGACTACAATGAGCAGTTCTTC	CASRGGGDYNEQFF
TRBV5-8	.	TRBJ2-3	few	TGTGCCAGCAGCGAGGCCCCGTACACAGATACGCAGTATTTT	CASSEAPYTDTQYF
TRBV7-2	.	TRBJ2-5	once	TGTGCCAGCACACGGGGGAGAACTCAAGAGACCCAGTACTTC	CASTRGRTQETQYF
TRBV14	.	TRBJ2-5	.	TGTGCCAGCAGCCGGACTGAAGAGACCCAGTACTTC	CASSRTEETQYF
TRBV7-6	TRBD1	TRBJ2-7	once	TGTGCCAGCAACGACAGGGGGCGCGAGCAGTACTTC	CASNDRGREQYF
TRBV7-9	.	TRBJ1-1	.	TGTGCCCCAATTCCGGGACACATGAACACTGAAGCTTTCTTT	CAPIPGHMNTEAFF
TRBV7-8	.	TRBJ1-5	few	TGTGCCAGCAGCTTTCTGAATCAGCCCCAGCATTTT	CASSFLNQPQHF
TRBV28	TRBD1	TRBJ1-4	.	TGTGCCAGCAGTTTAGGAGGGGGCACGAGAAAACTGTTTTTT	CASSLGGGTRKLFF
TRBV7-9	TRBD1	TRBJ1-2	.	TGTTCCATTAAACGGGACAGTCCATATGGCTACACCTTC	CSIKRDSPYGYTF
TRBV7-9	TRBD1	TRBJ1-2	.	TGTGCCAGCAGCTCGTGGGACAGGGATGAAGATGGCTACACCTTC	CASSSWDRDEDGYTF
TRBV15	TRBD1	TRBJ1-2	.	TGTGCCACCCGTCCCGGGACAGGGAGCGGGAACTATGGCTACACCTTC	CATRPGTGSGNYGYTF
TRBV10-3	TRBD1	TRBJ1-4	.	TGTGCCATCAGTGAGCCGGGACAGGAGACTGAAAAACTGTTTTTT	CAISEPGQETEKLFF
TRBV7-2	.	TRBJ1-6	.	TGTGCCAGCAGCTCCGTCCCCCATTCACCCCTCCACTTT	CASSSVPHSPLHF
TRBV5-7	.	TRBJ2-2	.	TGTGCCAGCAGCTTGGGAGCTCGGGGGGCAACCGGGGAGCTGTTTTTT	CASSLGARGATGELFF
TRBV18	.	TRBJ2-1	.	TGTGCCAGCTCACCACCTTCCGTGGAGCAGTTCTTC	CASSPPSVEQFF
TRBV6-1	.	TRBJ1-5	.	TGTGCCAGCAGGGCAAGACAGTTCAATCAGCCCCAGCATTTT	CASRARQFNQPQHF
TRBV7-3	.	TRBJ2-5	few	TGTGCCAGCAGCTTAACGACAGCTCAAGAGACCCAGTACTTC	CASSLTTAQETQYF
TRBV11-2	.	TRBJ2-5	.	TGTGCCAGCAGCCCCGCCCTTCAGGGGATGGAGACCCAGTACTTC	CASSPALQGMETQYF
TRBV19	TRBD1	TRBJ1-1	.	TGTGCCAGCAGAAACAGGGGCTTGAACACTGAAGCTTTCTTT	CASRNRGLNTEAFF
TRBV5-1	.	TRBJ2-5	.	TGCGCCAGCAGCTTGGGCGCAGGGGCACTGATAGAGACCCAGTACTTC	CASSLGAGALIETQYF
TRBV7-2	.	TRBJ2-6	.	TGTGCCAGCAGCCTCAGATTCTCTGGGGCCAACGTCCTGACTTTC	CASSLRFSGANVLTF
TRBV7-3	TRBD2	TRBJ2-1	.	TGTGCCAGCAGCTCCACCGGGACTAGCGGGACGTTGGGGCAGTTCTTC	CASSSTGTSGTLGQFF
TRBV7-9	.	TRBJ2-5	.	TGTTCCAGCAGCATGACAGGAGCGGGGGAGACCCAGTACTTC	CSSSMTGAGETQYF
TRBV5-4	TRBD1	TRBJ1-2	once	TGTGCCAGCAGCTTGGCGACAGGGGTGGGTACCTTC	CASSLATGVGTF
TRBV9	TRBD1	TRBJ2-7	once	TGTGCCAGCAGCGTAGGGACAGGGGCCAGCGAGCAGTACTTC	CASSVGTGASEQYF
TRBV5-1	.	TRBJ1-1	few	TGCGCCAGCAGCTACGAACCCGGGAGCGCGCGATCCACTGAAGCTTTCTTT	CASSYEPGSARSTEAFF
TRBV7-2	.	TRBJ2-3	few	TGTGCCAGCAGCTTGAACTACCCGGGGGCAGATACGCAGTATTTT	CASSLNYPGADTQYF
TRBV2	TRBD1	TRBJ2-1	few	TGTGCCAGCAGTCCCGGGACAGCACACTACAATGAGCAGTTCTTC	CASSPGTAHYNEQFF